The T cell receptor (beta chain) under discussion was sequenced for a study of T-cell memory formation after mild COVID-19. Germline V gene sequence: CDR1 DFQATT, CDR2 SNEGSKA (reference sequence). The CDR3 is 15 amino acids. The V and J ends lost 5 bases and 2 bases, in that order; junction bases with no gene match: 6. TCRdb independently ran MiXCR on the 5' RACE reads; one entry per CDR3 protein. The sample carries 150,000 to 200,000 distinct CDR3 sequences, around 15% recorded once. Sequenced input: PBMCs or a T cell subset sorted from them (not recorded which). This chain connects TRBV20-1 to TRBJ2-1, with 10 bases fitting TRBD2. The TCR originated in an adult woman who had mild COVID-19 (a few samples of this study predate the infection). Cell type and time point are not known. The CDR3: CSAESTSGPYNEQFF. In DNA, the CDR3 is TGCAGTGCTGAATCGACTAGCGGGCCCTACAATGAGCAGTTCTTC.